This T cell receptor (beta chain) was obtained from a study of cytomegalovirus exposure and HLA in healthy donors. The CDR3 runs 19 residues. Between the trimmed V and J ends, which lost 4 bases and 5 bases, there was a span of 27 bases. Germline-derived CDR1 and CDR2 are LGHNA and YNFKEQ. Amplification used 60 Vbeta primers and 13 Jbeta primers. Assay: immunoSEQ multiplex PCR; the TCRdb copy retains only in-frame clones and omits some. The sample holds about 190,000 clones, over 60% seen once. This chain joins TRBV4-2 and TRBJ1-5, with TRBD1 as a possible D gene (5 bases). The source material was PBMCs. The origin of this receptor is a woman aged 25 to 45 in good health and CMV-seropositive. CDR3 amino acids: CASSPYINTRDSYHQPQHF. Written as DNA, the CDR3 is TGTGCCAGCAGCCCATACATAAATACACGAGACAGCTATCATCAGCCCCAGCATTTT.